This record covers a single T cell receptor (beta chain). Its target is unknown. The data derive from a study of cytomegalovirus exposure and HLA in healthy donors. Amplification used 60 Vbeta primers and 13 Jbeta primers. Repertoires were generated with immunoSEQ multiplex PCR, while TCRdb's copy carries only in-frame clones and drops some. This sample has some 190,000 clones; 80% occur once, and the top ten carry less than 1.5%. J gave up 4 bases and V 5 bases, and 4 bases lay outside the gene matches. CDR1 and CDR2 from the germline V gene are SEHNR and FQNEAQ (reference sequence). The CDR3 consists of 14 residues. General observations from the study: Per a later analysis, HLA-associated TCR beta chains showed more clonal expansion than other, equally common TCR beta chains. The listing of roughly 160 TCR beta chains classed them as cytomegalovirus-associated.

The specimen sequenced was PBMCs. This clonotype originated in a girl aged 5-17 years in good health and CMV-seropositive. The chain carries TRBV7-9 and TRBJ2-5; 10 nucleotides agree with TRBD1. For the CDR3, the DNA is TGTGCCAGCAGCAAGGGACAGGGGAGAGAGACCCAGTACTTC. Amino acid sequence: CASSKGQGRETQYF.